A selection of T cell receptor beta chains follows, all from one sample in a study of PD-1 blockade in classical Hodgkin lymphoma. Produced via immunoSEQ multiplex PCR; TCRdb's table is partial and in-frame only. The table includes some 60,000 clones, roughly nine tenths detected once. The specimen was peripheral blood mononuclear cells (PBMCs), collected at baseline. All receptors come from a human donor with classical Hodgkin lymphoma. CDR3s include the opening cysteine and the closing phenylalanine or tryptophan. Fields, in order: J gene, V gene, clone size, D gene, CDR3 DNA, CDR3 protein. A D gene is named only where the DNA matches it firmly. Only part of the rows carry a size: once, few, many, or a class if the clone is expanded.

j_call: TRBJ2-7
v_call: TRBV9
clone_size: once
d_call: -
cdr3_nt: TGTGCCAGCAGCGTAGACGGGAGAACAGACTACGAGCAGTACTTC
cdr3_aa: CASSVDGRTDYEQYF

j_call: TRBJ2-3
v_call: TRBV5-1
clone_size: once
d_call: -
cdr3_nt: TGCGCCAGCAGCTTGGGCCCCTCAGATACGCAGTATTTT
cdr3_aa: CASSLGPSDTQYF

j_call: TRBJ1-5
v_call: TRBV6-1
clone_size: -
d_call: TRBD1
cdr3_nt: TGTGCCAGCAAAATCCGGGACAGGATAGATCAGCCCCAGCATTTT
cdr3_aa: CASKIRDRIDQPQHF

j_call: TRBJ2-1
v_call: TRBV19
clone_size: -
d_call: TRBD2
cdr3_nt: TGTGCCAGTAGTATAGCTTCCTCTAGCGGGGGCTACAATGAGCAGTTCTTC
cdr3_aa: CASSIASSSGGYNEQFF

j_call: TRBJ2-3
v_call: TRBV5-1
clone_size: -
d_call: -
cdr3_nt: TGCGCCAGCACCCGCCAAGGGCGCACAGATACGCAGTATTTT
cdr3_aa: CASTRQGRTDTQYF

j_call: TRBJ2-1
v_call: TRBV18
clone_size: -
d_call: TRBD2
cdr3_nt: TGTGCCAGCTCCATCGAAGCGGGAGCGGACAATGAGCAGTTCTTC
cdr3_aa: CASSIEAGADNEQFF

j_call: TRBJ1-5
v_call: TRBV28
clone_size: -
d_call: -
cdr3_nt: TGTGCCAGCAGTTCGGGGGGCGGTAGCAATCAGCCCCAGCATTTT
cdr3_aa: CASSSGGGSNQPQHF

j_call: TRBJ1-4
v_call: TRBV5-4
clone_size: -
d_call: TRBD1
cdr3_nt: TGTGCCAGCAGCATCCGGGACAGGAATGAAAAACTGTTTTTT
cdr3_aa: CASSIRDRNEKLFF

j_call: TRBJ2-1
v_call: TRBV7-9
clone_size: -
d_call: -
cdr3_nt: TGTGCCAGCAGCCCACCGTCCTTCGGGGCTGAGCAGTTCTTC
cdr3_aa: CASSPPSFGAEQFF

j_call: TRBJ2-5
v_call: TRBV9
clone_size: few
d_call: -
cdr3_nt: TGTGCCAGCAGCGTGCGCGACGGGAACTGGGAGACCCAGTACTTC
cdr3_aa: CASSVRDGNWETQYF

j_call: TRBJ2-7
v_call: TRBV5-1
clone_size: few
d_call: -
cdr3_nt: TGCGCCAGCAGGCCCGAGGGGTCGGCCTACGAGCAGTACTTC
cdr3_aa: CASRPEGSAYEQYF

j_call: TRBJ2-2
v_call: TRBV10-3
clone_size: -
d_call: -
cdr3_nt: TGTGCCATCAGTTTAGGACAGACCGGGGAGCTGTTTTTT
cdr3_aa: CAISLGQTGELFF

j_call: TRBJ1-4
v_call: TRBV5-6
clone_size: -
d_call: TRBD1
cdr3_nt: TGTGCCAGCAGCTTGGCAGGACAGGGGAATGAAAAACTGTTTTTT
cdr3_aa: CASSLAGQGNEKLFF

j_call: TRBJ2-2
v_call: TRBV19
clone_size: -
d_call: -
cdr3_nt: TGTGCCAGTACCGACTTGTACGACACCGGGGAGCTGTTTTTT
cdr3_aa: CASTDLYDTGELFF

j_call: TRBJ1-1
v_call: TRBV5-8
clone_size: few
d_call: -
cdr3_nt: TGTGCCAGCAGCTTGGGCACTGAAGCTTTCTTT
cdr3_aa: CASSLGTEAFF

j_call: TRBJ1-3
v_call: TRBV19
clone_size: -
d_call: -
cdr3_nt: TGTGCCAGTAAGAAGGTCTCTGGAAACACCATATATTTT
cdr3_aa: CASKKVSGNTIYF

j_call: TRBJ2-7
v_call: TRBV5-6
clone_size: -
d_call: -
cdr3_nt: TGTGCCAGCACCCAATGGACACACTACGAGCAGTACTTC
cdr3_aa: CASTQWTHYEQYF

j_call: TRBJ2-2
v_call: TRBV11-1
clone_size: -
d_call: -
cdr3_nt: TGTGCCAGCAGCTTTAGTGACACCAACACCGGGGAGCTGTTTTTT
cdr3_aa: CASSFSDTNTGELFF

j_call: TRBJ1-3
v_call: TRBV5-1
clone_size: once
d_call: -
cdr3_nt: TGCGCCAGCAGCACGACCACAGGAGGATCTGGAAACACCATATATTTT
cdr3_aa: CASSTTTGGSGNTIYF

j_call: TRBJ2-7
v_call: TRBV13
clone_size: -
d_call: TRBD1
cdr3_nt: TGTGCCAGCAGCTTTGGCATCCTGGACAGGGGCTACGAGCAGTACTTC
cdr3_aa: CASSFGILDRGYEQYF

j_call: TRBJ2-1
v_call: TRBV5-1
clone_size: -
d_call: -
cdr3_nt: TGCGCCAGCAGCTTGGAGGGGGGGCCCTACAATGAGCAGTTCTTC
cdr3_aa: CASSLEGGPYNEQFF

j_call: TRBJ2-3
v_call: TRBV5-1
clone_size: -
d_call: -
cdr3_nt: TGCGCCAGCAGGGGAACGGGCAGTCGCACAGATACGCAGTATTTT
cdr3_aa: CASRGTGSRTDTQYF

j_call: TRBJ2-7
v_call: TRBV14
clone_size: -
d_call: -
cdr3_nt: TGTGCCAGCAGCCAAGGTCTAGTAGGCTACGAGCAGTACTTC
cdr3_aa: CASSQGLVGYEQYF

j_call: TRBJ1-4
v_call: TRBV5-1
clone_size: -
d_call: -
cdr3_nt: TGCGCCAGCAGCTCCGCTGGGGCAGTTGGAATGAGGAAACTGTTTTTT
cdr3_aa: CASSSAGAVGMRKLFF

j_call: TRBJ2-1
v_call: TRBV6-5
clone_size: -
d_call: -
cdr3_nt: TGTGCCAGCAGTTACTCGATAAATACCGAGCAGTTCTTC
cdr3_aa: CASSYSINTEQFF